The sequence of this TCR beta chain was determined in a study of cytomegalovirus exposure and HLA in healthy donors. Overall study results and limits: Among TCR beta chains of equal frequency, HLA-associated ones were more clonally expanded in a later analysis. Immune exposure information available was restricted to CMV serostatus. Reports state that TCR beta sequences accurately predicted most subjects' HLA-A and HLA-B alleles.

Germline V gives CDR1 LNHDA, CDR2 SQIVND (reference sequence). After removal of 6 bases from V and 0 bases from J, the junction contained 1 base not matched to a gene. This CDR3 is 14 amino acids long. As to this clone: Its specificity is not known.

PCR used 60 Vbeta primers and 13 Jbeta primers. Method: immunoSEQ multiplex PCR; TCRdb's copy keeps in-frame clones and lacks some. Found here are 220,000 or so clones; the top ten clones hold over 0.95%. The chain joins TRBV19 to TRBJ1-4; 7 nucleotides align to TRBD1. Sequenced input: PBMCs. This clonotype was sampled from a girl aged 2-10 years in good health and CMV-seropositive. The CDR3 spells CASSRGATNEKLFF. CDR3 in DNA: TGTGCCAGTAGCAGGGGGGCAACTAATGAAAAACTGTTTTTT. Full variable domain (remainder filled in from reference TRBV19 and TRBJ1-4): DGGITQSPKYLFRKEGQNVTLSCEQNLNHDAMYWYRQDPGQGLRLIYYSQIVNDFQKGDIAEGYSVSREKKESFPLTVTSAQKNPTAFYLCASSRGATNEKLFFGSGTQLSVL.